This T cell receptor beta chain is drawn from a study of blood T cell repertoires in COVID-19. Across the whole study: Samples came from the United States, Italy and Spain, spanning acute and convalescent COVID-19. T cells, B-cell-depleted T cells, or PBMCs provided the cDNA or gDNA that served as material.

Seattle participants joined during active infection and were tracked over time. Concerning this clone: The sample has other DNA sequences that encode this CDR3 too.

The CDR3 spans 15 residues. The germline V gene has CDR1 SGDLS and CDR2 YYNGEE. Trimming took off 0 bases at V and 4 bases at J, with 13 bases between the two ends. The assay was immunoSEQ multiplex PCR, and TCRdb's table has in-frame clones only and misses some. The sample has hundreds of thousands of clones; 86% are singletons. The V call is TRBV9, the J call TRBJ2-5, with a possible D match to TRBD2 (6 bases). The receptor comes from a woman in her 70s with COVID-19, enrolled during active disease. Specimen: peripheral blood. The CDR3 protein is CASSVGLASGETQYF. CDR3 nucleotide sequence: TGTGCCAGCAGCGTAGGCCTAGCGTCAGGAGAGACCCAGTACTTC.